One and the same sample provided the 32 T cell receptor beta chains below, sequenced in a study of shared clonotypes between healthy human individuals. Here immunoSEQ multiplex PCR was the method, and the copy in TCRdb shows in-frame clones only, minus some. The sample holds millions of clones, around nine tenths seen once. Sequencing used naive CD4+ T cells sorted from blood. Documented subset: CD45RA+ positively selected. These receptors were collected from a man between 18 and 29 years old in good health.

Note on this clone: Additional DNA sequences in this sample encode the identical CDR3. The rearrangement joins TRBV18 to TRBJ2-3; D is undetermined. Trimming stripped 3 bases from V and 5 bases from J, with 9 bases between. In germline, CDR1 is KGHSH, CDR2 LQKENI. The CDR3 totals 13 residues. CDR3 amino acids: CASSPPSKDTQYF. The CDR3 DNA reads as TGTGCCAGCTCACCTCCTTCAAAAGATACGCAGTATTTT.

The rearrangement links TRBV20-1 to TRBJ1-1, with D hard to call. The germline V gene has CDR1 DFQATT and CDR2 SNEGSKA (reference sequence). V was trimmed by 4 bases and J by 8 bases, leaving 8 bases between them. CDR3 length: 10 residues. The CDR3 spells CSAIRGEAFF. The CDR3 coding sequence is TGCAGTGCTATTCGGGGAGAAGCTTTCTTT.

The CDR3 nucleotides are TGTGCCAGCAGTTACTCACTAGCGAGCACAGATACGCAGTATTTT. Residues: CASSYSLASTDTQYF. The V call is TRBV6-5, the J call TRBJ2-3; the match to TRBD2 covers 7 bases. The CDR3 length is 15 residues. The germline CDR1 and CDR2 sequences are MNHEY and SVGAGI. V was clipped by 0 bases and J by 0 bases; unmatched bases: 0.

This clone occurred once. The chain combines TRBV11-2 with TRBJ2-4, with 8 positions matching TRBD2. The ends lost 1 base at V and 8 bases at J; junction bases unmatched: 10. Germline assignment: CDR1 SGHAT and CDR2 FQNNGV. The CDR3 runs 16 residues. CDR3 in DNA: TGTGCCAGCAGCTTAGGGGGGAGCGGGAGTTGGGACATTCAGTACTTC. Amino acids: CASSLGGSGSWDIQYF.

CDR3 loop: CAWSVFGHGYTF. The CDR3 DNA is TGTGCCTGGAGTGTATTCGGTCATGGCTACACCTTC. This chain uses TRBV30 with TRBJ1-2; no clear D gene. V gave up 0 bases and J gave up 6 bases, with 8 bases separating them. Germline V lookup: CDR1 GTSNPN, CDR2 SVGIG (reference sequence). The CDR3 has 12 amino acids.

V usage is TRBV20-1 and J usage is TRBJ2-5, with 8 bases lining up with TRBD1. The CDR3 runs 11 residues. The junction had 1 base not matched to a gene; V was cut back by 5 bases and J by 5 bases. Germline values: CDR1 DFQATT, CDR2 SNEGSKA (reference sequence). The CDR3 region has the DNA TGCAGTGCTTGGACAGGGGAGACCCAGTACTTC. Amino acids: CSAWTGETQYF.

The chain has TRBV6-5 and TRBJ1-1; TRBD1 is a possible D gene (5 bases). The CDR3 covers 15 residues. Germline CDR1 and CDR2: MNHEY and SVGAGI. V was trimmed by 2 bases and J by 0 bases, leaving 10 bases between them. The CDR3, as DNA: TGTGCCAGCAGTTACGGGGCAGGGATGAACACTGAAGCTTTCTTT. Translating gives CASSYGAGMNTEAFF.

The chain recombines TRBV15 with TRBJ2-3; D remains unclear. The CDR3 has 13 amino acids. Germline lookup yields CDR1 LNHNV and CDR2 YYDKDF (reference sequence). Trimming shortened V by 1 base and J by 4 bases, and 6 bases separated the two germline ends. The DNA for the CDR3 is TGTGCCACCAGCAGAGGTTCGTCAGATACGCAGTATTTT. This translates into CATSRGSSDTQYF.

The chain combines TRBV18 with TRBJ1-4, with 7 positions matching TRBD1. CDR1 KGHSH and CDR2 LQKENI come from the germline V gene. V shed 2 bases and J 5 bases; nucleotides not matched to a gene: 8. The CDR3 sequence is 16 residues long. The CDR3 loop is CASSPRQGAGNEKLFF. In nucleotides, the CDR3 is TGTGCCAGCTCACCAAGACAGGGTGCGGGCAATGAAAAACTGTTTTTT.

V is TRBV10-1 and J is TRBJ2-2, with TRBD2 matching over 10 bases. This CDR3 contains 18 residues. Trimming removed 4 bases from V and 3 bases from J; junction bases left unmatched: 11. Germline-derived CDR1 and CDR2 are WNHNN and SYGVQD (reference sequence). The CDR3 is CASSAAEVAGGYTGELFF. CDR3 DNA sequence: TGCGCCAGCAGTGCCGCTGAGGTAGCGGGGGGTTACACCGGGGAGCTGTTTTTT.

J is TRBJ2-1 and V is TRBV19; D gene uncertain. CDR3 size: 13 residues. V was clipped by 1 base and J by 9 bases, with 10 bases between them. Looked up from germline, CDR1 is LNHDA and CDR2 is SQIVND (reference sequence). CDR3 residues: CASSIGGPAEQFF. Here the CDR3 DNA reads TGTGCCAGTAGTATAGGGGGTCCAGCTGAGCAGTTCTTC. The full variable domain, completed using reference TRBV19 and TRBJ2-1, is DGGITQSPKYLFRKEGQNVTLSCEQNLNHDAMYWYRQDPGQGLRLIYYSQIVNDFQKGDIAEGYSVSREKKESFPLTVTSAQKNPTAFYLCASSIGGPAEQFFGPGTRLTVL.

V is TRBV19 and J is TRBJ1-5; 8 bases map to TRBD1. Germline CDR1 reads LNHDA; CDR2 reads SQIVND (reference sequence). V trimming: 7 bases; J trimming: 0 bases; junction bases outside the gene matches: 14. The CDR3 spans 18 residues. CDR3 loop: CASTLPDRGPNSNQPQHF. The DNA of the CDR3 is TGTGCCAGTACACTCCCTGACAGGGGTCCGAATAGCAATCAGCCCCAGCATTTT.

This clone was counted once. The DNA for the CDR3 is TGTGCCAGCAGTTCGCCCTCCGAACAACCCTTGAACACTGAAGCTTTCTTT. Translated, it gives CASSSPSEQPLNTEAFF. This chain uses TRBV28 with TRBJ1-1; D is unresolved. The germline V gene encodes CDR1 MDHEN and CDR2 SYDVKM. Trimming pared 4 bases from V and 0 bases from J, leaving 18 bases between. This CDR3 spans 17 amino acids.

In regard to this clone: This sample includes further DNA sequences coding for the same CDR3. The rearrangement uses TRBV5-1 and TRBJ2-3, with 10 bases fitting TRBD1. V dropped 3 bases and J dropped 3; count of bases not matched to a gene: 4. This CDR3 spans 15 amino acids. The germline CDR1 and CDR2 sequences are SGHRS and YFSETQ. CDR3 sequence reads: CASSSGTGVTDTQYF. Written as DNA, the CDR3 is TGCGCCAGCAGCTCCGGGACAGGGGTTACAGATACGCAGTATTTT.

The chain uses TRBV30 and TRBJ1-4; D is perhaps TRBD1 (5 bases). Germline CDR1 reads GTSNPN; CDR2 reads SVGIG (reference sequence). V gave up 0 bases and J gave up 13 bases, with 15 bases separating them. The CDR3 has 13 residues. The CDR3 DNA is TGTGCCTGGAGTGTTTTCGGGACGGCTGGACTGTTTTTT. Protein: CAWSVFGTAGLFF.

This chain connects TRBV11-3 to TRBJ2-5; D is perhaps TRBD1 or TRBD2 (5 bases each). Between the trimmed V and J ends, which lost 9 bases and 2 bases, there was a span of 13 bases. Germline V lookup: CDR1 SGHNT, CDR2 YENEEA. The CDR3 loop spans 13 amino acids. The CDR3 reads CASTGRSQETQYF. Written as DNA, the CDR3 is TGTGCCAGTACGGGGCGGTCGCAAGAGACCCAGTACTTC.

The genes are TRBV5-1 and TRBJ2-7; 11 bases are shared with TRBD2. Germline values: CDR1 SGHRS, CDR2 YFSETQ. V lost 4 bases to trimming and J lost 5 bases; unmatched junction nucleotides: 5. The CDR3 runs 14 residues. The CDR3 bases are TGCGCCAGCAGCCCTACTAGCGGGGGCCACGAGCAGTACTTC. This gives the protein CASSPTSGGHEQYF.

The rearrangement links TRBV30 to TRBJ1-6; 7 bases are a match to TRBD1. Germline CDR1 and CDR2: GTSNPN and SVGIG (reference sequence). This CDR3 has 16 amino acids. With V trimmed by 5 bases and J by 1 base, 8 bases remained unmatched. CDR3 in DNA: TGTGCCTGGGATAACAGGGGAAGATCCTATAATTCACCCCTCCACTTT. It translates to CAWDNRGRSYNSPLHF.

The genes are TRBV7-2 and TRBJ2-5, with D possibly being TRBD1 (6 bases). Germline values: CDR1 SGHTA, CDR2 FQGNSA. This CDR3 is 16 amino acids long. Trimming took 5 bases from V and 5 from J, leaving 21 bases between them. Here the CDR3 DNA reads TGTGCCAGCAGCGCTCGGACAGAAAGGTTTCTGGAGACCCAGTACTTC. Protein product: CASSARTERFLETQYF.

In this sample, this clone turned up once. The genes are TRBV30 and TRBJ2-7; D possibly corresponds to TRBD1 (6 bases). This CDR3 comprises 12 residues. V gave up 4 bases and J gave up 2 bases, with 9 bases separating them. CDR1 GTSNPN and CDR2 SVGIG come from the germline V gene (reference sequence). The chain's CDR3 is CAWTRDTYEQYF. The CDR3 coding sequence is TGTGCCTGGACCCGGGACACCTACGAGCAGTACTTC.

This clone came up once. CDR3 coding DNA: TGTGCCAGCAGTCCGACAGGGGGCAAGACAGATACGCAGTATTTT. Amino acids: CASSPTGGKTDTQYF. The V and J genes are TRBV7-9 and TRBJ2-3; 10 bases match TRBD1. The germline V gene encodes CDR1 SEHNR and CDR2 FQNEAQ (reference sequence). The CDR3 loop spans 15 amino acids. Trimming removed 6 bases from V and 3 bases from J; junction bases left unmatched: 6.

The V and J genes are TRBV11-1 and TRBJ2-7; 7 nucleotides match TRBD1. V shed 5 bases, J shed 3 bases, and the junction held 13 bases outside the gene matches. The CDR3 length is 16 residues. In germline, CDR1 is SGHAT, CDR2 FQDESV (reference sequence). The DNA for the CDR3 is TGTGCCAGCAGCCGCGTCTACAGGGGAGATGACTACGAGCAGTACTTC. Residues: CASSRVYRGDDYEQYF. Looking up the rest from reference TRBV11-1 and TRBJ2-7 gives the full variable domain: EAEVAQSPRYKITEKSQAVAFWCDPISGHATLYWYRQILGQGPELLVQFQDESVVDDSQLPKDRFSAERLKGVDSTLKIQPAELGDSAMYLCASSRVYRGDDYEQYFGPGTRLTVT.

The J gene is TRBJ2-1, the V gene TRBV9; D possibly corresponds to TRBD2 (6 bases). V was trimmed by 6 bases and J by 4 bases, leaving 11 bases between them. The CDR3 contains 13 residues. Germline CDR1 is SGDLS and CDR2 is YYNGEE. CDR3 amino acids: CASTSAMYNEQFF. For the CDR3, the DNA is TGTGCCAGCACTAGCGCCATGTACAATGAGCAGTTCTTC.

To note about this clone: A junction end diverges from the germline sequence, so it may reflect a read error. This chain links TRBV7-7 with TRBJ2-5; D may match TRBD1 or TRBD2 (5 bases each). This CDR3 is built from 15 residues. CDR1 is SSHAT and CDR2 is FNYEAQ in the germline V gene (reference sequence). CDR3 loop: CASSLSGPGPETQYF. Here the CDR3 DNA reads TGTGCTAGCAGCTTATCGGGGCCGGGGCCGGAGACCCAGTACTTC.

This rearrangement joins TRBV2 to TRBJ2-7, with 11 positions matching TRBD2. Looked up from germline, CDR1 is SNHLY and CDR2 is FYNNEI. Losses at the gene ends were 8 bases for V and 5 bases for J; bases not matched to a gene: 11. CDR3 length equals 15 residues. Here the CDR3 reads CASQGLAGRTDEQYF. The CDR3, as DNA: TGTGCCAGCCAAGGACTAGCGGGCCGCACGGACGAGCAGTACTTC.

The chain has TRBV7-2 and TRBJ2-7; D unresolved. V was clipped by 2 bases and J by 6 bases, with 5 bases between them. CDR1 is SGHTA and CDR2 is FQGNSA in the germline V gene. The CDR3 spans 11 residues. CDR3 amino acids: CASSLSGEQYF. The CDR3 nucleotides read TGTGCCAGCAGCTTATCGGGCGAGCAGTACTTC.

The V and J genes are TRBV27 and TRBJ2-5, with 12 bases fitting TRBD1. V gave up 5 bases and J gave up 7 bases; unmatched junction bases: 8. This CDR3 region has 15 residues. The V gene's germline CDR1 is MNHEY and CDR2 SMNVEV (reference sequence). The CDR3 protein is CASSTGTGGGGTQYF. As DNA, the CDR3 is TGTGCCAGCAGTACCGGGACAGGGGGCGGGGGGACCCAGTACTTC.

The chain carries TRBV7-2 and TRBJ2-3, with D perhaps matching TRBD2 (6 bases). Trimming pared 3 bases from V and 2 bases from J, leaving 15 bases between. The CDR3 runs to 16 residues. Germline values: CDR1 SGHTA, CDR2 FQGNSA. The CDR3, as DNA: TGTGCCAGCAGCTTGGGACTTTCTCGCAACACAGATACGCAGTATTTT. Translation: CASSLGLSRNTDTQYF.

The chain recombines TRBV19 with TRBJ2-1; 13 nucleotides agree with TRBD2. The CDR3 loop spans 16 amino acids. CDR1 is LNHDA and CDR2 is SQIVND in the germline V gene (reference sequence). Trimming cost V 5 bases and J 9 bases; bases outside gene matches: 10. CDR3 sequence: CASSVGTSGIHGEQFF. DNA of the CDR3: TGTGCCAGTAGTGTAGGGACTAGCGGGATACATGGTGAGCAGTTCTTC.

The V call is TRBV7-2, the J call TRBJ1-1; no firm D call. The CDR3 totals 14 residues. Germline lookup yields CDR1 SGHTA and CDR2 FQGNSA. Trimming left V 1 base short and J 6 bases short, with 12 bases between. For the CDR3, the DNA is TGTGCCAGCAGCTTAGTGACACAAGATTCTGAAGCTTTCTTT. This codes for CASSLVTQDSEAFF.

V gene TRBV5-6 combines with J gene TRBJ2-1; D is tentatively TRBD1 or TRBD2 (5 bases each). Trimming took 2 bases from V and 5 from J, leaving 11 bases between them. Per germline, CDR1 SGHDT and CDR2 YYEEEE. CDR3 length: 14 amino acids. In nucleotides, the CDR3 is TGTGCCAGCAGCTTCCGGGACCGGAACAATGAGCAGTTCTTC. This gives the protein CASSFRDRNNEQFF.

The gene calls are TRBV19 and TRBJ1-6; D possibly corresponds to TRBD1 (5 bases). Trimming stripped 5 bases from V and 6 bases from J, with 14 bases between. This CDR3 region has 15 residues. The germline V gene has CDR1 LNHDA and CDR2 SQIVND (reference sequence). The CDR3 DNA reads TGTGCCAGTAGTCCCCTGGCGGGGCGTAATTCACCCCTCCACTTT. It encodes CASSPLAGRNSPLHF.